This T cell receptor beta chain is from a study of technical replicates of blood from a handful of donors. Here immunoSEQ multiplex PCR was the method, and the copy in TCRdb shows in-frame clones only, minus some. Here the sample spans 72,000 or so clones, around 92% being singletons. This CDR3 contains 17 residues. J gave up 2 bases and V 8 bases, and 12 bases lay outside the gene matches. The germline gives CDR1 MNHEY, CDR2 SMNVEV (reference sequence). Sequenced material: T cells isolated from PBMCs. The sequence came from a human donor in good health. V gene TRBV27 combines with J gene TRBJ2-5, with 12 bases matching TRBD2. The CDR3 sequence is CASSRLAGVEGQETQYF. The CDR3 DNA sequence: TGTGCCAGCTCCCGACTAGCGGGAGTAGAAGGGCAAGAGACCCAGTACTTC.